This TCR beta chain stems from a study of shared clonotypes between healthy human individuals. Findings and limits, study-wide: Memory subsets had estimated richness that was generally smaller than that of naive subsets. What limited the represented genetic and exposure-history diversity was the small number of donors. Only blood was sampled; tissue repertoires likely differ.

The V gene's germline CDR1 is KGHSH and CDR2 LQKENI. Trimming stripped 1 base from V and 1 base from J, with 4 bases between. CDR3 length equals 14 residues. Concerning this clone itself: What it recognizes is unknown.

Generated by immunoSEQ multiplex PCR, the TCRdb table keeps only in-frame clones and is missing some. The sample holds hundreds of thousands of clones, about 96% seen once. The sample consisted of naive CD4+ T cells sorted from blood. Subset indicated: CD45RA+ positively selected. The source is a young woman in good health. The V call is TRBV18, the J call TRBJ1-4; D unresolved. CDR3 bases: TGTGCCAGCTCACCACGGCAAACTAATGAAAAACTGTTTTTT. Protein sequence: CASSPRQTNEKLFF.